The 21 T cell receptor beta chains below were found in one sample sequenced in a study of blood T cell repertoires in COVID-19. Assay used: immunoSEQ multiplex PCR; TCRdb lists only in-frame clones, some missing. The table lists 200,000 to 300,000 clones, around 87% of them singletons. Material: peripheral blood. The receptors come from a woman aged 45-60 years with acute or convalescent COVID-19.

This chain links TRBV6-5 with TRBJ1-5; 8 positions agree with TRBD1. The CDR3 length is 12 residues. Trimming at V came to 7 bases and at J to 15 bases, leaving 11 bases not matched to a gene. Germline V gene data show CDR1 as MNHEY and CDR2 as SVGAGI. CDR3 sequence: CASKRSGGPGHF. In nucleotides, the CDR3 is TGTGCCAGCAAAAGGTCAGGGGGCCCTGGGCATTTT.

The count of this clone is one. The chain links TRBV11-1 to TRBJ1-2; the match to TRBD1 covers 8 bases. Germline CDR1 and CDR2: SGHAT and FQDESV (reference sequence). The V and J ends lost 6 bases and 2 bases, in that order; junction bases with no gene match: 5. The length of the CDR3 is 14 residues. CDR3 in DNA: TGTGCCAGCAGTGGGACAGGCCTCAACTATGGCTACACCTTC. It encodes CASSGTGLNYGYTF.

This chain connects TRBV30 to TRBJ2-5, with D possibly TRBD1 on 5 matching bases. Trimming removed 3 bases from V and 3 bases from J, with 14 bases in between. The CDR3 contains 14 residues. Germline-derived CDR1 and CDR2 are GTSNPN and SVGIG (reference sequence). CDR3 in amino acids: CAWRVTQGKETQYF. CDR3 DNA sequence: TGTGCCTGGAGGGTGACCCAGGGAAAAGAGACCCAGTACTTC.

The chain recombines TRBV7-3 with TRBJ2-1; TRBD2 agrees at 16 bases. This CDR3 spans 17 amino acids. Trimming removed 0 bases from V and 8 bases from J; junction bases left unmatched: 4. Germline loops: CDR1 SGHTA, CDR2 FQGTGA. The CDR3 nucleotides read TGTGCCAGCAGCTTAACGTCCGGGACTAGCGGGAGGGATGAGCAGTTCTTC. Translation: CASSLTSGTSGRDEQFF.

The chain carries TRBV28 and TRBJ1-2; a weak D match, TRBD1 (5 bases). Between the trimmed V and J ends, which lost 6 bases and 5 bases, there was a span of 10 bases. This CDR3 contains 12 residues. Germline V CDR1 and CDR2: MDHEN, SYDVKM. This CDR3 reads CASRPGGYGYTF. CDR3 nucleotide sequence: TGTGCCAGCAGGCCGGGGGGTTATGGCTACACCTTC.

In this sample, this clone turned up a few times. The V and J genes are TRBV7-3 and TRBJ1-6; perhaps TRBD1 as D (6 bases). The CDR3 runs 15 residues. V gave up 5 bases and J gave up 9 bases, with 17 bases separating them. Per the germline V gene, CDR1 is SGHTA and CDR2 is FQGTGA. CDR3 sequence: CASSRTAGTISPLHF. CDR3 nucleotide sequence: TGTGCCAGCAGCCGGACAGCCGGGACCATTTCACCCCTCCACTTT.

This clone appeared once. This chain joins TRBV5-1 and TRBJ1-2; 10 bases align to TRBD1. This CDR3 contains 14 residues. With V trimmed by 4 bases and J by 4 bases, 4 bases remained unmatched. From germline, CDR1 is SGHRS and CDR2 YFSETQ. Written as DNA, the CDR3 is TGCGCCAGCAGCGGACAGGGGGGGAGCTATGGCTACACCTTC. Protein sequence: CASSGQGGSYGYTF.

The chain recombines TRBV15 with TRBJ2-5; D is unresolved. The CDR3 spans 14 residues. Trimming left V 0 bases short and J 1 base short, with 6 bases between. The germline CDR1 and CDR2 sequences are LNHNV and YYDKDF (reference sequence). CDR3 region: CATSRDLAQETQYF. DNA of the CDR3: TGTGCCACCAGCAGAGATTTGGCCCAAGAGACCCAGTACTTC.

The rearrangement joins TRBV5-4 to TRBJ1-1; TRBD1 might be the D (5 bases). Per germline, CDR1 SGHNT and CDR2 YYREEE (reference sequence). The CDR3 has 13 amino acids. The germline V and J ends were trimmed by 3 bases and 3 bases, with 9 bases remaining between them. CDR3 loop: CASSSGGDTEAFF. For the CDR3, the DNA is TGTGCCAGCAGCTCCGGGGGTGACACTGAAGCTTTCTTT. Variable domain in full (rest from reference TRBV5-4 and TRBJ1-1): ETGVTQSPTHLIKTRGQQVTLRCSSQSGHNTVSWYQQALGQGPQFIFQYYREEENGRGNFPPRFSGLQFPNYSSELNVNALELDDSALYLCASSSGGDTEAFFGQGTRLTVV.

The chain recombines TRBV5-4 with TRBJ1-6, with 7 bases aligning to TRBD1. The trim removed 0 bases at V and 12 bases at J, leaving 6 bases unmatched. Germline loops: CDR1 SGHNT, CDR2 YYREEE (reference sequence). The CDR3 totals 14 residues. This chain's CDR3 is CASSLAQGILPLHF. The CDR3 nucleotides are TGTGCCAGCAGCTTGGCACAGGGGATCCTACCCCTCCACTTT.

The chain is built from TRBV28 and TRBJ2-3; 8 positions agree with TRBD1. There are 15 residues in the CDR3. V shed 5 bases and J 4 bases; nucleotides not matched to a gene: 8. Germline V gives CDR1 MDHEN, CDR2 SYDVKM. The CDR3 reads CASSPWTGWADTQYF. The DNA of the CDR3 is TGTGCCAGCAGTCCATGGACAGGGTGGGCAGATACGCAGTATTTT.

The chain couples TRBV7-2 to TRBJ1-5, with TRBD1 identical over 7 bases. The CDR3 length is 14 residues. J gave up 2 bases and V 7 bases, and 5 bases lay outside the gene matches. Germline CDR1 reads SGHTA; CDR2 reads FQGNSA. CDR3 residues: CASKSGTGNQPQHF. The CDR3 DNA reads as TGTGCCAGCAAATCCGGGACAGGCAATCAGCCCCAGCATTTT. The full variable domain, its missing parts supplied by reference TRBV7-2 and TRBJ1-5, is GAGVSQSPSNKVTEKGKDVELRCDPISGHTALYWYRQSLGQGLEFLIYFQGNSAPDKSGLPSDRFSAERTGGSVSTLTIQRTQQEDSAVYLCASKSGTGNQPQHFGDGTRLSIL.

The DNA of the CDR3 is TGTGCCAGCAGTCGGACAGACGCCTATAATTCACCCCTCCACTTT. Its translation is CASSRTDAYNSPLHF. The rearrangement links TRBV2 to TRBJ1-6; a weak D match, TRBD1 (6 bases). V lost 5 bases and J 2 bases, leaving 10 bases between the germline ends. Germline V gives CDR1 SNHLY, CDR2 FYNNEI. The CDR3 runs to 15 residues.

This sequence joins TRBV29-1 and TRBJ1-2; possible D gene TRBD1, 5 bases. Trimming stripped 3 bases from V and 8 bases from J, with 13 bases between. CDR3 length: 12 amino acids. Germline CDR1 SQVTM, CDR2 ANQGSEA. CDR3 coding DNA: TGCAGCGTTGATCGACAGTCTGGAGGCTACACCTTC. Its translation is CSVDRQSGGYTF.

The rearrangement links TRBV7-9 to TRBJ2-7; TRBD1 might be the D (5 bases). The length of the CDR3 is 15 residues. The germline gives CDR1 SEHNR, CDR2 FQNEAQ (reference sequence). Trimming pared 2 bases from V and 5 bases from J, leaving 16 bases between. The CDR3 sequence is CASSLQGSLRDEQYF. The CDR3 nucleotides read TGTGCCAGCAGCTTACAGGGTTCCCTTAGGGACGAGCAGTACTTC. Using reference TRBV7-9 and TRBJ2-7 for the parts outside the CDR3, the full variable domain is DTGVSQNPRHKITKRGQNVTFRCDPISEHNRLYWYRQTLGQGPEFLTYFQNEAQLEKSRLLSDRFSAERPKGSFSTLEIQRTEQGDSAMYLCASSLQGSLRDEQYFGPGTRLTVT.

This rearrangement joins TRBV7-2 to TRBJ2-5; TRBD1 matches 7 bases. The germline V gene encodes CDR1 SGHTA and CDR2 FQGNSA. J lost 2 bases, V lost 6 bases, and 3 bases had no gene match. CDR3 length: 13 amino acids. The DNA for the CDR3 is TGTGCCAGCAGTCGGGACAGACAAGAGACCCAGTACTTC. Protein: CASSRDRQETQYF.

The chain is built from TRBV18 and TRBJ2-1, with 8 nucleotides matching TRBD1. V dropped 3 bases and J dropped 8; count of bases not matched to a gene: 9. Germline loops: CDR1 KGHSH, CDR2 LQKENI. This CDR3 has 15 residues. The CDR3 loop is CASSPGQGAWDEQFF. The CDR3, as DNA: TGTGCCAGCTCACCCGGCCAGGGGGCTTGGGATGAGCAGTTCTTC. Using reference TRBV18 and TRBJ2-1 for the parts outside the CDR3, the full variable domain is NAGVMQNPRHLVRRRGQEARLRCSPMKGHSHVYWYRQLPEEGLKFMVYLQKENIIDESGMPKERFSAEFPKEGPSILRIQQVVRGDSAAYFCASSPGQGAWDEQFFGPGTRLTVL.

The chain is built from TRBV11-2 and TRBJ2-1; 11 nucleotides match TRBD2. Germline CDR1 is SGHAT and CDR2 is FQNNGV. CDR3 length: 18 residues. Trimming removed 4 bases from V and 9 bases from J; junction bases left unmatched: 17. CDR3 DNA sequence: TGTGCCAGCAGCTCCCCACGTACTAGCGGGAGATTTAGGAGTGAGCAGTTCTTC. Its translation: CASSSPRTSGRFRSEQFF. The full variable domain, in which reference TRBV11-2 and TRBJ2-1 provide the parts outside the CDR3, is EAGVAQSPRYKIIEKRQSVAFWCNPISGHATLYWYQQILGQGPKLLIQFQNNGVVDDSQLPKDRFSAERLKGVDSTLKIQPAKLEDSAVYLCASSSPRTSGRFRSEQFFGPGTRLTVL.

The chain is built from TRBV15 and TRBJ1-5, with TRBD1 identical over 9 bases. The V gene end was trimmed by 5 bases and the J gene end by 4 bases; junction bases not matched to a gene: 12. Germline V gene lookup returns CDR1 LNHNV and CDR2 YYDKDF (reference sequence). This CDR3 has 17 amino acids. CDR3 amino acids: CATSGVVGQGRNQPQHF. Here the CDR3 DNA reads TGTGCCACCAGCGGCGTGGTGGGACAGGGAAGAAATCAGCCCCAGCATTTT.

This chain uses TRBV7-9 with TRBJ2-7; D may be TRBD2 (5 bases). The CDR3 consists of 15 residues. Germline V CDR1 and CDR2: SEHNR, FQNEAQ (reference sequence). Between the trimmed V and J ends, which lost 4 bases and 3 bases, there was a span of 16 bases. The CDR3 bases are TGTGCCAGCAGCTACGGGGATATGCTAAGCTACGAGCAGTACTTC. Protein sequence: CASSYGDMLSYEQYF. Using reference TRBV7-9 and TRBJ2-7 for the parts outside the CDR3, the full variable domain is DTGVSQNPRHKITKRGQNVTFRCDPISEHNRLYWYRQTLGQGPEFLTYFQNEAQLEKSRLLSDRFSAERPKGSFSTLEIQRTEQGDSAMYLCASSYGDMLSYEQYFGPGTRLTVT.

This chain connects TRBV4-2 to TRBJ1-2; 7 bases are a match to TRBD1. Losses at the gene ends were 0 bases for V and 4 bases for J; bases not matched to a gene: 5. CDR1 is LGHNA, CDR2 YNFKEQ, per germline. The CDR3 has 15 amino acids. CDR3 in amino acids: CASSQDRAGGYGYTF. CDR3 DNA sequence: TGTGCCAGCAGCCAAGATAGGGCAGGGGGCTATGGCTACACCTTC.